This TCR beta chain appears in the sequencing data of a study of blood T cell repertoires in COVID-19. Overall study: Sites in the United States, Italy and Spain provided acute and convalescent COVID-19 samples. PBMCs, B-cell-depleted T cells, or T cells were the source of the cDNA or gDNA that made up the material.

In the source study's methods: Reference gene primer amplification yielded estimated nucleated cell counts. The table came from immunoSEQ multiplex PCR; TCRdb's copy has only in-frame clones and leaves some out. V, J and clone size were drawn from that table, and D and trimming were deduced from the DNA. This table holds approximately 210,000 clones, 80% to 90% found once. Sequenced material: peripheral blood. This clonotype originated in a woman in her 50s with acute or convalescent COVID-19.

In DNA form, the CDR3 reads TGTGCCAGCAGCCGGGGACACTCCTCATCCTACGAGCAGTACTTC. It translates to CASSRGHSSSYEQYF. The chain combines TRBV6-2 or TRBV6-3 with TRBJ2-7; the D gene is possibly TRBD1 (6 bases). The length of the CDR3 is 15 residues. Trimming removed 6 bases from V and 1 base from J, with 16 bases in between. Germline-derived CDR1 and CDR2 are MNHEY and SVGEGT.